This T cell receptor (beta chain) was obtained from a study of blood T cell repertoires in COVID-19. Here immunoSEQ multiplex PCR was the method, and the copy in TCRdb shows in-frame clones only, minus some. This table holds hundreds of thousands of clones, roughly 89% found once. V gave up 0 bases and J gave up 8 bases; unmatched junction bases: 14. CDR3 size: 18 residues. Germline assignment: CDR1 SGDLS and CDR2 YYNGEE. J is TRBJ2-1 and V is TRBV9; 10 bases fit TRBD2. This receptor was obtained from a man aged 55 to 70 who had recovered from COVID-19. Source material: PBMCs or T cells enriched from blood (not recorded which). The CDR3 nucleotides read TGTGCCAGCAGCGTAGCTGGGGAGTGGGCTAGCGGGAGCTATGAGCAGTTCTTC. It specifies CASSVAGEWASGSYEQFF.